The 25 T cell receptor beta chains below come from one sample, sequenced in a study of T-cell reconstitution after alpha-beta-depleted transplantation in children. Construction of the TCRbeta library involved unique molecular identifiers. TCRdb re-derived calls from the PCR reads in MiXCR, one entry per CDR3 protein. The table has approximately 200,000 distinct CDR3 sequences, approximately 6% seen once; the top ten hold around 4.4%. This specimen was PBMCs, taken before TCRalphabeta/CD19-depleted stem cell transplant. The receptors derive from a girl less than two years old with combined immunodeficiency, due to receive a stem cell transplant.

This clonotype has at least ten counts. The chain combines TRBV6-2 or TRBV6-3 with TRBJ2-7; D might be TRBD1 or TRBD2, each matching 5 bases. The CDR3 covers 20 residues. With 5 bases removed from V and 0 bases from J, the gap between germline ends came to 29 bases. Germline CDR1 is MNHEY and CDR2 is SVGEGT. CDR3 loop: CASSLRTVRGRPDASYEQYF. For the CDR3, the DNA is TGTGCCAGCAGTCTCCGGACTGTTCGGGGACGTCCCGACGCCTCCTACGAGCAGTACTTC.

In this sample, this clonotype turned up many times. The CDR3: CASSPQDTLYEQYF. The CDR3 nucleotides are TGTGCCAGCAGCCCCCAGGACACCCTCTACGAGCAGTACTTC. This chain connects TRBV7-2 to TRBJ2-7; D might be TRBD1 (5 bases). The CDR3 runs to 14 residues. Trimming cost V 5 bases and J 3 bases, with 14 bases left between them. Germline CDR1 reads SGHTA; CDR2 reads FQGNSA.

This clonotype came up many times. The V and J genes are TRBV20-1 and TRBJ2-3; 9 bases fit TRBD2. Trimming took 1 base from V and 3 from J; bases not matched to a gene: 8. This CDR3 is built from 16 residues. Germline CDR1 DFQATT, CDR2 SNEGSKA (reference sequence). The CDR3 DNA sequence: TGCAGTGCTAGAGGGCGGGGGGGTGGTTGGACAGATACGCAGTATTTT. Protein product: CSARGRGGGWTDTQYF.

The chain employs TRBV6-8 and TRBJ2-7; the match to TRBD2 covers 11 bases. Germline CDR1 MNHGY, CDR2 SAAAGT. The length of the CDR3 is 16 residues. The V and J ends lost 4 bases and 3 bases, in that order; junction bases with no gene match: 8. In nucleotides, the CDR3 is TGTGCCAGCAGTTCAACGACTAGCGGGGTCCGCTACGAGCAGTACTTC. Translation gives CASSSTTSGVRYEQYF.

J is TRBJ2-2 and V is TRBV20-1; D is possibly TRBD1 (6 bases). There are 15 residues in the CDR3. The germline V gene encodes CDR1 DFQATT and CDR2 SNEGSKA (reference sequence). Trimming stripped 1 base from V and 8 bases from J, with 17 bases between. CDR3 in amino acids: CSARGGLKLTGELFF. For the CDR3, the DNA is TGCAGTGCTAGAGGGGGGCTCAAACTCACTGGGGAGCTGTTTTTT.

This clonotype appeared many times. Written as DNA, the CDR3 is TGTGCCAACTCGGATTCGGGAAGGAGGACCTACTACGAGCAGTACTTC. Encoded protein: CANSDSGRRTYYEQYF. The J gene is TRBJ2-7, the V gene TRBV24-1, with D perhaps matching TRBD2 (5 bases). The CDR3 spans 16 residues. The V end lost 11 bases, the J end lost 3 bases, and 25 bases lay between the germline ends. Germline V gives CDR1 KGHDR, CDR2 SFDVKD.

In this sample, this clonotype turned up many times. This chain connects TRBV5-6 to TRBJ2-1; 8 bases agree with TRBD2. This CDR3 region has 16 residues. Trimming took 0 bases from V and 10 from J; bases not matched to a gene: 12. Germline V gives CDR1 SGHDT, CDR2 YYEEEE. The CDR3 loop is CASSLDVGTRVREQFF. Written as DNA, the CDR3 is TGTGCCAGCAGCTTGGATGTGGGGACTAGGGTAAGGGAGCAGTTCTTC.

In its sample, this clonotype was seen a few times. This sequence joins TRBV3-1 and TRBJ1-2, with D perhaps matching TRBD1 (5 bases). V was trimmed by 1 base and J by 2 bases, leaving 20 bases between them. This CDR3 has 18 residues. Germline V lookup: CDR1 LGHDT, CDR2 YNNKEL (reference sequence). The CDR3 DNA follows: TGTGCCAGCAGCCAAGCTCGGGGCCGCCGACCTATAAACTATGGCTACACCTTC. Translating it yields CASSQARGRRPINYGYTF.

At least ten counts were recorded for this clonotype. The chain carries TRBV5-1 and TRBJ2-7, with 7 bases that match TRBD1. The CDR3 loop spans 15 amino acids. Germline loops: CDR1 SGHRS, CDR2 YFSETQ. Trimming took 0 bases from V and 3 from J; bases not matched to a gene: 6. CDR3 sequence: CASSLARGRVYEQYF. In DNA form, the CDR3 reads TGCGCCAGCAGCTTGGCAAGGGGGCGCGTCTACGAGCAGTACTTC.

There are many counts of this clonotype. The gene calls are TRBV28 and TRBJ2-7; D uncertain. Trimming cost V 3 bases and J 8 bases, with 11 bases left between them. This CDR3 comprises 12 residues. The germline V gene has CDR1 MDHEN and CDR2 SYDVKM. CDR3 DNA: TGTGCCAGCAGTTTTCGTCTATTTCAGCAGTACTTC. Translated, it gives CASSFRLFQQYF.

This clonotype was detected many times. The chain joins TRBV12-3 or TRBV12-4 to TRBJ2-1, with D unclear. V gave up 4 bases and J gave up 8 bases, with 9 bases separating them. The CDR3 length is 12 residues. The DNA of the CDR3 is TGTGCCAGCAGTTACCCAGGACATGAGCAGTTCTTC. It translates to CASSYPGHEQFF.

This clonotype has at least ten counts. This chain connects TRBV25-1 to TRBJ1-5; TRBD1 matches at 7 bases. The V segment lost 1 base and the J segment 5 bases; nucleotides outside the gene matches: 11. The CDR3 is made up of 17 amino acids. CDR1 is MGHDK and CDR2 is SYGVNS in the germline V gene. DNA for the CDR3: TGTGCCAGCAGTGAATCCCCGGACAGGATGGGTCATCAGCCCCAGCATTTT. Residues: CASSESPDRMGHQPQHF.

In its sample, this clonotype was seen many times. This chain links TRBV7-2 with TRBJ2-1, with 11 bases aligning to TRBD2. There are 18 residues in the CDR3. Germline-derived CDR1 and CDR2 are SGHTA and FQGNSA. The V segment lost 5 bases and the J segment 8 bases; nucleotides outside the gene matches: 17. For the CDR3, the DNA is TGTGCCAGCAGCCTCGCGACGGTAGCGGGGGGGCCTTTGGATGAGCAGTTCTTC. Its protein product is CASSLATVAGGPLDEQFF.

On this clonotype itself: A much larger clone lies a single base off, so this may be a read error. The chain uses TRBV20-1 and TRBJ2-1; TRBD1 or TRBD2 may be the D gene (5 bases each). This CDR3 is 14 amino acids long. Germline V gene data show CDR1 as DFQATT and CDR2 as SNEGSKA (reference sequence). The CDR3 DNA follows: TGCAGTGGTAGAGGGGAAGCGGCCTACAATGAGCAGTTCTTC. Translated: CSGRGEAAYNEQFF.

This clonotype was picked up many times. The chain has TRBV29-1 and TRBJ2-7; a weak D match, TRBD2 (6 bases). The ends were cut back, 5 bases at V and 4 bases at J, with 15 bases in the middle. The CDR3 loop spans 13 amino acids. CDR1 and CDR2 (germline): SQVTM, ANQGSEA. The CDR3: CSVQEGIEYEQYF. DNA of the CDR3: TGCAGCGTTCAGGAGGGTATAGAATACGAGCAGTACTTC.

This clonotype was observed a handful of times. The V gene is TRBV7-8, the J gene TRBJ2-5; a weak D match, TRBD2 (6 bases). The CDR3 loop spans 15 amino acids. CDR1 and CDR2 from the germline V gene are SGHVS and FQNEAQ. Between the trimmed V and J ends, which lost 4 bases and 2 bases, there was a span of 14 bases. The CDR3 DNA follows: TGTGCCAGCAGCTCCTTCAGCGGGCCACAAGAGACCCAGTACTTC. Protein sequence: CASSSFSGPQETQYF.

A few counts support this clonotype. The chain employs TRBV20-1 and TRBJ2-3; TRBD2 agrees at 13 bases. The CDR3 sequence is 17 residues long. The trim removed 6 bases at V and 0 bases at J, leaving 9 bases unmatched. Germline assignment: CDR1 DFQATT and CDR2 SNEGSKA (reference sequence). CDR3 region: CSAPWTSGRLSTDTQYF. In nucleotides, the CDR3 is TGCAGTGCGCCTTGGACTAGCGGGAGATTGAGCACAGATACGCAGTATTTT.

This clonotype was seen a few times. This chain joins TRBV24-1 and TRBJ2-2; 9 bases match TRBD1. CDR1 and CDR2 (germline): KGHDR, SFDVKD. This CDR3 region has 14 residues. V shed 12 bases and J 0 bases; nucleotides not matched to a gene: 4. The CDR3 nucleotides read TGTGCCGCAAGGACAGGGGCGAACACCGGGGAGCTGTTTTTT. Protein: CAARTGANTGELFF.

Many counts were recorded for this clonotype. The gene calls are TRBV7-2 and TRBJ2-1; D is possibly TRBD1 or TRBD2 (5 bases each). V lost 1 base, J lost 9 bases, and 10 bases lay in between. Per the germline V gene, CDR1 is SGHTA and CDR2 is FQGNSA. This CDR3 contains 13 residues. This CDR3 is CASSLDYGGEQFF. The CDR3 DNA reads TGTGCCAGCAGCTTAGATTATGGGGGTGAGCAGTTCTTC. Supplemented by reference TRBV7-2 and TRBJ2-1, the full variable domain reads GAGVSQSPSNKVTEKGKDVELRCDPISGHTALYWYRQSLGQGLEFLIYFQGNSAPDKSGLPSDRFSAERTGGSVSTLTIQRTQQEDSAVYLCASSLDYGGEQFFGPGTRLTVL.

This clonotype was picked up many times. J is TRBJ2-2 and V is TRBV29-1; D gene unclear. CDR1 and CDR2 from the germline V gene are SQVTM and ANQGSEA. This CDR3 has 11 amino acids. Between the trimmed V and J ends, which lost 7 bases and 9 bases, there was a span of 12 bases. CDR3 sequence (DNA): TGCAGCGCAACCGCCCCCCGGGAGCTGTTTTTT. Protein product: CSATAPRELFF.

This clonotype was found many times. The V call is TRBV15, the J call TRBJ2-2; D uncertain. V lost 6 bases and J 4 bases, leaving 9 bases between the germline ends. Per germline, CDR1 LNHNV and CDR2 YYDKDF (reference sequence). This CDR3 is 13 amino acids long. CDR3 DNA: TGTGCCACCAGAAGGGATCTCACCGGGGAGCTGTTTTTT. This translates into CATRRDLTGELFF. Combining the CDR3 with reference TRBV15 and TRBJ2-2 gives the whole variable domain DAMVIQNPRYQVTQFGKPVTLSCSQTLNHNVMYWYQQKSSQAPKLLFHYYDKDFNNEADTPDNFQSRRPNTSFCFLDIRSPGLGDTAMYLCATRRDLTGELFFGEGSRLTVL.

This clonotype appeared many times. The chain employs TRBV7-9 and TRBJ1-5, with TRBD1 matching 9 bases. Germline CDR1 and CDR2: SEHNR and FQNEAQ (reference sequence). This CDR3 region has 17 residues. Trimming cost V 2 bases and J 6 bases; bases outside gene matches: 11. The CDR3 DNA sequence: TGTGCCAGCAGCTTAAGCGCCGGGACAGGGTTAGGTCAGCCCCAGCATTTT. As protein: CASSLSAGTGLGQPQHF. Filled out from reference TRBV7-9 and TRBJ1-5, the complete variable domain reads DTGVSQNPRHKITKRGQNVTFRCDPISEHNRLYWYRQTLGQGPEFLTYFQNEAQLEKSRLLSDRFSAERPKGSFSTLEIQRTEQGDSAMYLCASSLSAGTGLGQPQHFGDGTRLSIL.

The table lists this clonotype with many counts. V is TRBV29-1 and J is TRBJ2-3; 7 bases are shared with TRBD2. The CDR3 spans 13 residues. Trimming at V came to 8 bases and at J to 2 bases, leaving 7 bases not matched to a gene. Germline V gene data show CDR1 as SQVTM and CDR2 as ANQGSEA. CDR3 sequence: CSTGLLLTDTQYF. Written as DNA, the CDR3 is TGCAGCACGGGACTACTCCTCACAGATACGCAGTATTTT.

This clonotype has a count of ten or more. The CDR3 is CSVVGGEYGYTF. The CDR3 DNA reads as TGCAGCGTTGTGGGGGGGGAGTATGGCTACACCTTC. V usage is TRBV29-1 and J usage is TRBJ1-2; tentatively, D is TRBD1 (5 bases). Germline CDR1 reads SQVTM; CDR2 reads ANQGSEA. This CDR3 comprises 12 residues. V dropped 4 bases and J dropped 5 bases, with 11 bases sitting between them.

This clonotype was recorded many times. In DNA, the CDR3 is TGTGCCAGCAGCTTAGTTTCGGGGTCCTACGAGCAGTACTTC. Translation: CASSLVSGSYEQYF. The gene calls are TRBV7-2 and TRBJ2-7, with D possibly matching TRBD2 (5 bases). Trimming removed 1 base at V and 1 base at J, with 8 bases between. The CDR3 is 14 amino acids. Germline-derived CDR1 and CDR2 are SGHTA and FQGNSA.